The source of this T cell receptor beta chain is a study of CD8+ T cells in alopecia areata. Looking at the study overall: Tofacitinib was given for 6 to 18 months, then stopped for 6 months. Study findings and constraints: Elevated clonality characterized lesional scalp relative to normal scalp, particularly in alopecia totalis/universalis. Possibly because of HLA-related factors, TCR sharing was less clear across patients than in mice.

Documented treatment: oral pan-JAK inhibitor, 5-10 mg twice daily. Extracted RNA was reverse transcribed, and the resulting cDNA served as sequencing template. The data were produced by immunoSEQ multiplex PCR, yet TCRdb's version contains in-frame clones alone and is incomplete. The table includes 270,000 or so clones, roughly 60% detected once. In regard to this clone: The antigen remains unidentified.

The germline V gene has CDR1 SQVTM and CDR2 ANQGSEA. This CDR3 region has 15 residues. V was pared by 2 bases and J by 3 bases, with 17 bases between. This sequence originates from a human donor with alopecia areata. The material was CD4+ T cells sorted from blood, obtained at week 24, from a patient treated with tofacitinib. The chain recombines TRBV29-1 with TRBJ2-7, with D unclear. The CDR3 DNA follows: TGCAGCGTTGAATGGTTCGGGCAGACGAACTACGAGCAGTACTTC. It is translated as CSVEWFGQTNYEQYF.